The rows below give T cell receptor beta chains drawn from one sample of a study of CD8 T cells in ankylosing spondylitis. Using its own MiXCR run on the 5' RACE reads, TCRdb lists one record per CDR3 protein. Of approximately 300,000 distinct CDR3 sequences detected, 7.5% to 9% appear once; the ten largest clones hold 14% to 15%. Input material: blood, either unsorted or a sorted T cell fraction (not recorded which). These TCRs come from a male donor with ankylosing spondylitis. The CDR3 runs from the conserved cysteine through the conserved F or W. Fields, in order: J gene, V gene, CDR3 length, CDR3 protein.

J: TRBJ2-7
V: TRBV19
length: 14
CDR3: CASSIWAGRREQYF

J: TRBJ1-1
V: TRBV29-1
length: 13
CDR3: CSGEGQVHTEAFF

J: TRBJ2-5
V: TRBV3-1
length: 16
CDR3: CASSQDLPSGGETQYF

J: TRBJ2-1
V: TRBV7-2
length: 15
CDR3: CASSKGLAGELEQFF

J: TRBJ2-1
V: TRBV2
length: 15
CDR3: CASSDPAGNGNEQFF

J: TRBJ1-1
V: TRBV29-1
length: 14
CDR3: CSVVRRGADTEAFF

J: TRBJ1-1
V: TRBV28
length: 14
CDR3: CASSLLKMNTEAFF

J: TRBJ1-6
V: TRBV15
length: 14
CDR3: CATSRVREDSPLHF

J: TRBJ2-3
V: TRBV10-3
length: 15
CDR3: CAISEISGSTDTQYF

J: TRBJ2-1
V: TRBV7-9
length: 15
CDR3: CASSLLLAGGSEQFF

J: TRBJ2-1
V: TRBV5-1
length: 15
CDR3: CASSPPSLGGNEQFF

J: TRBJ2-7
V: TRBV5-6
length: 13
CDR3: CASRTIQGHEQYF

J: TRBJ2-1
V: TRBV6-5
length: 13
CDR3: CASSYSVYNEQFF

J: TRBJ2-2
V: TRBV29-1
length: 11
CDR3: CSVEVVGELFF

J: TRBJ2-7
V: TRBV11-2
length: 16
CDR3: CASSLDLGSGRSEQYF

J: TRBJ1-5
V: TRBV28
length: 15
CDR3: CASSSPTGVNQPQHF

J: TRBJ1-5
V: TRBV14
length: 14
CDR3: CASSRDRVHQPQHF

J: TRBJ1-1
V: TRBV12-3/TRBV12-4
length: 14
CDR3: CASSGYRADTEAFF

J: TRBJ2-3
V: TRBV6-2/TRBV6-3
length: 17
CDR3: CASSVRGLQMGSDTQYF

J: TRBJ2-7
V: TRBV6-5
length: 11
CDR3: CASSSAGEQYF

J: TRBJ2-1
V: TRBV6-1
length: 14
CDR3: CASSPSGPYNEQFF

J: TRBJ2-5
V: TRBV27
length: 17
CDR3: CASSSRREREAYGTQYF

J: TRBJ1-2
V: TRBV28
length: 13
CDR3: CASSFGTNYGYTF

J: TRBJ1-1
V: TRBV6-1
length: 14
CDR3: CASSTSGWTTEAFF

J: TRBJ2-7
V: TRBV10-3
length: 14
CDR3: CAIRDGRAPYEQYF

J: TRBJ1-1
V: TRBV5-1
length: 14
CDR3: CASSLYGPNTEAFF

J: TRBJ2-5
V: TRBV6-2/TRBV6-3
length: 17
CDR3: CASSPPTRQGGRKTQYF

J: TRBJ2-7
V: TRBV6-5
length: 16
CDR3: CASSYSRTGGSYEQYF